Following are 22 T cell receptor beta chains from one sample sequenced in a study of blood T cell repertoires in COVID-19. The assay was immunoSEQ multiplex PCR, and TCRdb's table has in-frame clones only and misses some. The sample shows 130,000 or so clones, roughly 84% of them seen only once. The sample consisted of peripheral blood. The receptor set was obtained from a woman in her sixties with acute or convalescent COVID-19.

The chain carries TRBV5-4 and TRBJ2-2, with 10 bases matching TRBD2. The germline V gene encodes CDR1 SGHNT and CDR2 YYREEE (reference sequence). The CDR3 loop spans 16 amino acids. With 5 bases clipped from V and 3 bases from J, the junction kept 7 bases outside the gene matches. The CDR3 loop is CASSRTSGAHTGELFF. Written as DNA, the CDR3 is TGTGCCAGCAGTCGCACTAGCGGGGCCCACACCGGGGAGCTGTTTTTT. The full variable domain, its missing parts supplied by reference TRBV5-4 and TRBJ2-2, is ETGVTQSPTHLIKTRGQQVTLRCSSQSGHNTVSWYQQALGQGPQFIFQYYREEENGRGNFPPRFSGLQFPNYSSELNVNALELDDSALYLCASSRTSGAHTGELFFGEGSRLTVL.

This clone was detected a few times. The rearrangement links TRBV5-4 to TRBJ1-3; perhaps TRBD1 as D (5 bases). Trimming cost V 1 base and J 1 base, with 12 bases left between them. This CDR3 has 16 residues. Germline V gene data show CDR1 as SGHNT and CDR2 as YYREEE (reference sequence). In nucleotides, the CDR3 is TGTGCCAGCAGCTTGCAGATTAGGGGATCTGGAAACACCATATATTTT. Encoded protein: CASSLQIRGSGNTIYF.

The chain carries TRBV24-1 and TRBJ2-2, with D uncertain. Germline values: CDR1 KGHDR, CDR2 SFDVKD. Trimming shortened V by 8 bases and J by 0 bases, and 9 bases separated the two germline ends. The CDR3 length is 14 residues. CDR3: CATTGAPNTGELFF. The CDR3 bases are TGTGCCACCACCGGAGCGCCGAACACCGGGGAGCTGTTTTTT.

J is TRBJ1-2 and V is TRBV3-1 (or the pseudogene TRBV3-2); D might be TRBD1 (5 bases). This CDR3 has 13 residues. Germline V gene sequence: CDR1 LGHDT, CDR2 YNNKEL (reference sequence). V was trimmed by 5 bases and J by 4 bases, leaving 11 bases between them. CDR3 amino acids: CASSSTVGYGYTF. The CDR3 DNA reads TGTGCCAGCAGCTCGACAGTTGGCTATGGCTACACCTTC.

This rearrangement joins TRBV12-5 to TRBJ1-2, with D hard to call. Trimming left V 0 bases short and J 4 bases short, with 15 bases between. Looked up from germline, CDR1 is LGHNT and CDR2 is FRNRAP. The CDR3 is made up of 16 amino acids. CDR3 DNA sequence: TGTGCTAGTGGTTTGGTTATTGGCCCATCCCTCTATGGCTACACCTTC. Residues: CASGLVIGPSLYGYTF.

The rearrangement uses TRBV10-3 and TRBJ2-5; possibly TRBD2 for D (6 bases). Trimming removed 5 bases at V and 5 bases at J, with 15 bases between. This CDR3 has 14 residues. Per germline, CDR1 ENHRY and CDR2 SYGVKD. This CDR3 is CAISMTRVGETQYF. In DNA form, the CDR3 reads TGTGCCATCAGTATGACTAGGGTTGGGGAGACCCAGTACTTC.

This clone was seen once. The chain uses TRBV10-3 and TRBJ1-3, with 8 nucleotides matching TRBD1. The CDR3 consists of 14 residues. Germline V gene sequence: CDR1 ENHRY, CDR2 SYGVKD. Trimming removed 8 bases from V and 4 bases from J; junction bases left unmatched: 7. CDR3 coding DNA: TGTGCCATCGAGGGTCGACAGGGGGGAAACACCATATATTTT. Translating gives CAIEGRQGGNTIYF.

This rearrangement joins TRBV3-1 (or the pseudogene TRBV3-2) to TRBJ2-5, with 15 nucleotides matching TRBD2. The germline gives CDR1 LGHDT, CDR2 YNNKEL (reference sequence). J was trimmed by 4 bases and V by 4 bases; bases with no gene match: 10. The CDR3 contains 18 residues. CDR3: CASSRRGTSGGFVETQYF. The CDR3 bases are TGTGCCAGCAGCCGCCGGGGGACTAGCGGGGGGTTTGTAGAGACCCAGTACTTC.

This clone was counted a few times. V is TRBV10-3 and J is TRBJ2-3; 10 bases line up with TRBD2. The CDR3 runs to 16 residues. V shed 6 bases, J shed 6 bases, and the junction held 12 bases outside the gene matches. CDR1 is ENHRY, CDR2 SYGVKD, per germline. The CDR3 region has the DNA TGTGCCATCAGGAAGGGACTAGCGCGCCACCTGGATACGCAGTATTTT. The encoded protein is CAIRKGLARHLDTQYF.

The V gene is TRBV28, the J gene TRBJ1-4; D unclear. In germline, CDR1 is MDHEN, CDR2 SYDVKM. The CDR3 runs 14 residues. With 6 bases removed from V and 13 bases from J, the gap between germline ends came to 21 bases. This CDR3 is CASSLRTPRRGLFF. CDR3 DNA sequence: TGTGCCAGCAGCTTACGAACACCACGACGAGGACTGTTTTTT.

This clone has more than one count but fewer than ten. In nucleotides, the CDR3 is TGCGCCAGCAGCCAAGACGCCAGGCGGGAGCTGTTTTTT. Encoded protein: CASSQDARRELFF. J is TRBJ2-2 and V is TRBV4-1; D gene unclear. This CDR3 spans 13 amino acids. Trimming removed 0 bases at V and 9 bases at J, with 8 bases between. CDR1 and CDR2 (germline): MGHRA, YSYEKL.

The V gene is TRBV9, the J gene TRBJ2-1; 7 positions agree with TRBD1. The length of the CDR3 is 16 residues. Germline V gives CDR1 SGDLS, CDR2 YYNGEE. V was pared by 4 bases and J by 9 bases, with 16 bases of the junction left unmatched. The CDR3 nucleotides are TGTGCCAGCAGCCGTCCACCGACAGGGAAGGGTGGTGAGCAGTTCTTC. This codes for CASSRPPTGKGGEQFF.

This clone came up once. The CDR3 region has the DNA TGCAGCGTGTTCCCCGGGACTAGCGGGGGGAATGAGCAGTTCTTC. Translation: CSVFPGTSGGNEQFF. The genes are TRBV29-1 and TRBJ2-1; 15 nucleotides line up with TRBD2. The CDR3 loop spans 15 amino acids. CDR1 SQVTM and CDR2 ANQGSEA come from the germline V gene. V lost 6 bases and J lost 7; bases outside the gene matches: 7.

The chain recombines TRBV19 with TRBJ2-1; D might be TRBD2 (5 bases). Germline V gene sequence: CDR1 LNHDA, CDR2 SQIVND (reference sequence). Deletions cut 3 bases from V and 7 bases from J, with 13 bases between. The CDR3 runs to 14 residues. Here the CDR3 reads CASSIGPRGNEQFF. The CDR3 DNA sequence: TGTGCCAGTAGTATCGGTCCAAGAGGGAATGAGCAGTTCTTC.

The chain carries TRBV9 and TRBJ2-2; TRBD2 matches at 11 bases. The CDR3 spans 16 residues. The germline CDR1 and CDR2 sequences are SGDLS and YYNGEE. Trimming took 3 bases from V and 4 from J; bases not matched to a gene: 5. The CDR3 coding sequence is TGTGCCAGCAGCGGTAGCGGGGGGGAGGTCACCGGGGAGCTGTTTTTT. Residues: CASSGSGGEVTGELFF.

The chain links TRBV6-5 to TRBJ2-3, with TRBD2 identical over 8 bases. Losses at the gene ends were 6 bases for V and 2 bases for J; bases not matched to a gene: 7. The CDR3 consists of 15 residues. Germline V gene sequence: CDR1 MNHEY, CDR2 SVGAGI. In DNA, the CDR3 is TGTGCCAGCAGGTATCGGGGGGGCAACACAGATACGCAGTATTTT. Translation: CASRYRGGNTDTQYF.

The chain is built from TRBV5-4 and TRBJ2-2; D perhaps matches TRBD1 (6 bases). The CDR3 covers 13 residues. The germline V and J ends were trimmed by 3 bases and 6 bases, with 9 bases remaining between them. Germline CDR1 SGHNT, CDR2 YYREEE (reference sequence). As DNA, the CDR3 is TGTGCCAGCAGCTCCGACAGGTCCGGGGAGCTGTTTTTT. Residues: CASSSDRSGELFF.

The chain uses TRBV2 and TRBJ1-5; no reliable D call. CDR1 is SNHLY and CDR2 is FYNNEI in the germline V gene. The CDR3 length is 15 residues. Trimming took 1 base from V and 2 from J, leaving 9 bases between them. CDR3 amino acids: CASSEGQVGNQPQHF. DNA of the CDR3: TGTGCCAGCAGTGAAGGGCAGGTGGGCAATCAGCCCCAGCATTTT.

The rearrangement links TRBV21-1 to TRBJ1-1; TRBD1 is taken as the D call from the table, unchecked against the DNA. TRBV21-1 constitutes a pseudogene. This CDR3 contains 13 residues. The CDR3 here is CASRPTADTEAFF. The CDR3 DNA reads TGTGCCAGCAGGCCCACAGCCGACACTGAAGCTTTCTTT.

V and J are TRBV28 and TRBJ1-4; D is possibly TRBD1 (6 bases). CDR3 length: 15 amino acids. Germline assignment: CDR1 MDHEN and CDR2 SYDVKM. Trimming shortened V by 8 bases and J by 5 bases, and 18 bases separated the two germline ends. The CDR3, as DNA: TGTGCCAGCGGGACAAACTCAGGGTCCAATGAAAAACTGTTTTTT. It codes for CASGTNSGSNEKLFF. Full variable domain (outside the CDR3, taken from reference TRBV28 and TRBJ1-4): DVKVTQSSRYLVKRTGEKVFLECVQDMDHENMFWYRQDPGLGLRLIYFSYDVKMKEKGDIPEGYSVSREKKERFSLILESASTNQTSMYLCASGTNSGSNEKLFFGSGTQLSVL.

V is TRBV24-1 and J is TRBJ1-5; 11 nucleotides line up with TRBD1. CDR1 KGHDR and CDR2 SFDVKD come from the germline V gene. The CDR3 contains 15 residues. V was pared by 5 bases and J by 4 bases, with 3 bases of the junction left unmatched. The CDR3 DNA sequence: TGTGCCACCAGTGGGACAGGGGGCCGGAATCAGCCCCAGCATTTT. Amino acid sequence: CATSGTGGRNQPQHF.

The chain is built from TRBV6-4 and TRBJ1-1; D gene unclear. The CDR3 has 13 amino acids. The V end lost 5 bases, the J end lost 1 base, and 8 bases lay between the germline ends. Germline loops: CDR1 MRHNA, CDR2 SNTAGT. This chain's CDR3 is CASSLRPNTEAFF. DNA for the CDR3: TGTGCCAGCAGTCTGAGGCCGAACACTGAAGCTTTCTTT.